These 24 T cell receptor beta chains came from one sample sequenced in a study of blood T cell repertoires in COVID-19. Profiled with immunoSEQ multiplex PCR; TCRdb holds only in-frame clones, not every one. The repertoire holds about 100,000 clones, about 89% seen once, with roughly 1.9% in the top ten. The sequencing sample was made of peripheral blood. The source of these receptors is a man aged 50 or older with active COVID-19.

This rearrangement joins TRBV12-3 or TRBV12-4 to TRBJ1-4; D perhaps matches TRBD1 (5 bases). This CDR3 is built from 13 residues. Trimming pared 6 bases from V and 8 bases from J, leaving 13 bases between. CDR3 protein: CASSNQRGEKLFF. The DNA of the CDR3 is TGTGCCAGCAGCAACCAGCGGGGGGAAAAACTGTTTTTT.

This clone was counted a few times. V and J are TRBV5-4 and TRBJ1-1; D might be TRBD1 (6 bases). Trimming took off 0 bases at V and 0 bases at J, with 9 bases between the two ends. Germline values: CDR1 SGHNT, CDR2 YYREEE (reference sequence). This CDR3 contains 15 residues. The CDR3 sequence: CASSLAGAMNTEAFF. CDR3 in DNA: TGTGCCAGCAGCTTGGCAGGGGCCATGAACACTGAAGCTTTCTTT.

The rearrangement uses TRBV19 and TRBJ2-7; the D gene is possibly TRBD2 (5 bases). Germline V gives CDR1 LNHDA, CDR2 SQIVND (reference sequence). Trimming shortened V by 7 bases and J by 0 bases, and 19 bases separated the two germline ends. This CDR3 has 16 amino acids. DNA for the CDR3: TGTGCCAGTACTCCTCGGGGTAGGGCGAGCTCCTACGAGCAGTACTTC. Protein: CASTPRGRASSYEQYF.

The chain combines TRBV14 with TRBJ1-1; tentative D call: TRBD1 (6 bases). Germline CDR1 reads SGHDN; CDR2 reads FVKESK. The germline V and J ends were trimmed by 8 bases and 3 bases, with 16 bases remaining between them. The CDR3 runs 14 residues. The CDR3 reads CASGRSGAYTEAFF. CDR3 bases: TGTGCCAGCGGAAGATCAGGGGCGTACACTGAAGCTTTCTTT.

This CDR3 reads CASSSIGQATNEKLFF. The CDR3 nucleotides read TGTGCCAGCAGTTCGATTGGACAGGCAACTAATGAAAAACTGTTTTTT. J is TRBJ1-4 and V is TRBV28, with TRBD1 matching 7 bases. The ends lost 4 bases at V and 0 bases at J; junction bases unmatched: 5. This CDR3 contains 16 residues. Looked up from germline, CDR1 is MDHEN and CDR2 is SYDVKM. The complete variable domain, with remaining parts taken from reference TRBV28 and TRBJ1-4, reads DVKVTQSSRYLVKRTGEKVFLECVQDMDHENMFWYRQDPGLGLRLIYFSYDVKMKEKGDIPEGYSVSREKKERFSLILESASTNQTSMYLCASSSIGQATNEKLFFGSGTQLSVL.

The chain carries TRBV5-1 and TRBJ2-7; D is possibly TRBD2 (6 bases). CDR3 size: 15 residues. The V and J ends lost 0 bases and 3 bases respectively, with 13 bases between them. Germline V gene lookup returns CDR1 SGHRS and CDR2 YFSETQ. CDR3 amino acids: CASSLGSFGGYEQYF. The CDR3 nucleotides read TGCGCCAGCAGCTTGGGTTCCTTCGGGGGCTACGAGCAGTACTTC. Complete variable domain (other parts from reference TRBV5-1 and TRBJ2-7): KAGVTQTPRYLIKTRGQQVTLSCSPISGHRSVSWYQQTPGQGLQFLFEYFSETQRNKGNFPGRFSGRQFSNSRSEMNVSTLELGDSALYLCASSLGSFGGYEQYFGPGTRLTVT.

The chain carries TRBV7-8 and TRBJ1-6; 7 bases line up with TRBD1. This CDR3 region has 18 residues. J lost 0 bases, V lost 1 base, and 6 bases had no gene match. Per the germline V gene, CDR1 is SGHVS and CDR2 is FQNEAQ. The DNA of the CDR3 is TGTGCCAGCAGCTTAGATGTCAGGGGGAGCTCCTATAATTCACCCCTCCACTTT. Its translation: CASSLDVRGSSYNSPLHF.

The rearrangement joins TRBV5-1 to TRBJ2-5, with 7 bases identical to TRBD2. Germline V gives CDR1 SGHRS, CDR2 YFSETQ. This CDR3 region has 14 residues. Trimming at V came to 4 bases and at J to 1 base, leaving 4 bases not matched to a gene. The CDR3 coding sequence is TGCGCCAGCAGCCTGACTAGCACCCAAGAGACCCAGTACTTC. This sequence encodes CASSLTSTQETQYF.

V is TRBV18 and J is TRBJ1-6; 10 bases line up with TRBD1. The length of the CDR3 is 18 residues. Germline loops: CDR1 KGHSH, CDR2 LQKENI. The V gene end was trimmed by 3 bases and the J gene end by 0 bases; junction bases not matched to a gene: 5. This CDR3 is CASSPGQGVGSYNSPLHF. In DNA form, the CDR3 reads TGTGCCAGCTCACCCGGACAGGGGGTAGGCTCCTATAATTCACCCCTCCACTTT.

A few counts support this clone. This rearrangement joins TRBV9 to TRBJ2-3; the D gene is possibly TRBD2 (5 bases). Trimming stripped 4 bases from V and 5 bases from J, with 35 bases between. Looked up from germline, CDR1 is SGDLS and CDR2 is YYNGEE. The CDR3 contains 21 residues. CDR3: CASSSPPQGLSQRYRGDTQYF. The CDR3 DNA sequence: TGTGCCAGCAGCTCCCCTCCACAAGGACTCTCCCAGAGGTATCGCGGAGATACGCAGTATTTT.

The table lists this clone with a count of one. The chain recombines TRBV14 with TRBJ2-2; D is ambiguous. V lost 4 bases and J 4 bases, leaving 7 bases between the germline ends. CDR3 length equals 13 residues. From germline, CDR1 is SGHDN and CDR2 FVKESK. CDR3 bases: TGTGCCAGCAGCCTTGACTTCACCGGGGAGCTGTTTTTT. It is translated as CASSLDFTGELFF.

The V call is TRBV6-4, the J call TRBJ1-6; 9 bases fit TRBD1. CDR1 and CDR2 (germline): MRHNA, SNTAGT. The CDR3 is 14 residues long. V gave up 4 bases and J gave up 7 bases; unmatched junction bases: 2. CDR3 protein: CASSAGTGNSPLHF. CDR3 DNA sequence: TGTGCCAGCAGTGCTGGGACAGGGAATTCACCCCTCCACTTT.

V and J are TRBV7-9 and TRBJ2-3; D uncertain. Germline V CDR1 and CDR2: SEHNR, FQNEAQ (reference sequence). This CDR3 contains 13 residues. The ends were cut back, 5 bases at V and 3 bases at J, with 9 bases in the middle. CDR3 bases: TGTGCCAGCAGCCCTGACACAACAGATACGCAGTATTTT. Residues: CASSPDTTDTQYF.

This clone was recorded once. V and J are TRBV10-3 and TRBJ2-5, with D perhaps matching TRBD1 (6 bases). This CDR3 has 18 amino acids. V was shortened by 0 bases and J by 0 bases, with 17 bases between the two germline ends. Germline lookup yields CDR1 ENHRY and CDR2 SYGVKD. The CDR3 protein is CAISESGGNSPYQETQYF. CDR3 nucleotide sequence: TGTGCCATCAGTGAGTCTGGGGGCAATAGCCCGTACCAAGAGACCCAGTACTTC.

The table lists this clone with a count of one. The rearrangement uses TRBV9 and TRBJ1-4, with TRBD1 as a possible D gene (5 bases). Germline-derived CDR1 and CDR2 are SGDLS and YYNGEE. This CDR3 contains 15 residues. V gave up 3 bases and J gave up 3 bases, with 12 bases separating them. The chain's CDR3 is CASSEEGTPNEKLFF. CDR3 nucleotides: TGTGCCAGCAGCGAGGAGGGGACTCCTAATGAAAAACTGTTTTTT.

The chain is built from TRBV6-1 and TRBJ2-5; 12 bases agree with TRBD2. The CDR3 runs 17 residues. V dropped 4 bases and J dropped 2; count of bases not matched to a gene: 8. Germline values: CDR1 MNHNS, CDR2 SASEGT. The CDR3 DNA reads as TGTGCCAGCAGTGTTGGGGGGACTAGCGGGCCTCAAGAGACCCAGTACTTC. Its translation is CASSVGGTSGPQETQYF.

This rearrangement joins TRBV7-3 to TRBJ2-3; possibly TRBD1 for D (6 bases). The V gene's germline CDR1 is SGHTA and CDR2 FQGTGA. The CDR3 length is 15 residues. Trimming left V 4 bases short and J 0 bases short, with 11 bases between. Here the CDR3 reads CASSSTGRSTDTQYF. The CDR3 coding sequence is TGTGCCAGCAGCTCAACAGGGAGAAGCACAGATACGCAGTATTTT.

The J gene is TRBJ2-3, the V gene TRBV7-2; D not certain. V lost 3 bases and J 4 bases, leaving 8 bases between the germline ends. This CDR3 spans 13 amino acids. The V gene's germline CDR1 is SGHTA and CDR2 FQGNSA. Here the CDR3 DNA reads TGTGCCAGCAGCTTTAACCGGGCAGATACGCAGTATTTT. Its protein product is CASSFNRADTQYF. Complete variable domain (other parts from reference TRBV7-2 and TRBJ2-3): GAGVSQSPSNKVTEKGKDVELRCDPISGHTALYWYRQSLGQGLEFLIYFQGNSAPDKSGLPSDRFSAERTGGSVSTLTIQRTQQEDSAVYLCASSFNRADTQYFGPGTRLTVL.

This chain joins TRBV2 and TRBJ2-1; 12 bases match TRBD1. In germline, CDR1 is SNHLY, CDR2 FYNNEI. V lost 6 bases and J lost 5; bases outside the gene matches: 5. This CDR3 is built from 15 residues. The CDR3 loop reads CASSPGTGGNNEQFF. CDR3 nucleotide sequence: TGTGCCAGCAGCCCCGGGACAGGGGGCAACAATGAGCAGTTCTTC.

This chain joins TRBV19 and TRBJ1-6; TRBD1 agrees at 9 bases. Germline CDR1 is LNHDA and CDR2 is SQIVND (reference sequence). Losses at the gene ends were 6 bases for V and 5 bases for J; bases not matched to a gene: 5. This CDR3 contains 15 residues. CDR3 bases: TGTGCCAGTAGGGACAGGGGAGGAGATAATTCACCCCTCCACTTT. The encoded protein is CASRDRGGDNSPLHF.

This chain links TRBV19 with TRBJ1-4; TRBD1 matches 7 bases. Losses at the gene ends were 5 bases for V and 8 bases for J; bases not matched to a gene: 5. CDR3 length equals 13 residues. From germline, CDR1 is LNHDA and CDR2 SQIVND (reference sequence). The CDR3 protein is CASSHNRGEKLFF. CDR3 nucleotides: TGTGCCAGTAGTCACAACAGGGGCGAAAAACTGTTTTTT.

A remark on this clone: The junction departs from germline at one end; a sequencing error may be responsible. This CDR3 reads CASSSMVAGAQNIQYF. The CDR3 nucleotides are TGTGCCAGTAGTAGCATGGTAGCGGGAGCCCAAAACATTCAGTACTTC. The V gene is TRBV19, the J gene TRBJ2-4, with TRBD2 identical over 9 bases. The CDR3 consists of 16 residues. Germline loops: CDR1 LNHDA, CDR2 SQIVND (reference sequence).

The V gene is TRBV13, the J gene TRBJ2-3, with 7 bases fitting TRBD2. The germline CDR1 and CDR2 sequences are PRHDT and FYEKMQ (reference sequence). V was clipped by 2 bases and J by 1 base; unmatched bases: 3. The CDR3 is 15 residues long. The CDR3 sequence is CASSLYSGGTDTQYF. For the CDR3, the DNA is TGTGCCAGCAGCTTATACAGCGGGGGCACAGATACGCAGTATTTT.

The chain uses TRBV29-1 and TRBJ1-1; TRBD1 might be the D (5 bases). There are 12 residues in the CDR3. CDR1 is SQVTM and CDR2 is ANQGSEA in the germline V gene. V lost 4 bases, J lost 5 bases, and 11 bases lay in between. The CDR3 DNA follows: TGCAGCGTTGGGAGGGGAGAAACTGAAGCTTTCTTT. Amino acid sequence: CSVGRGETEAFF.